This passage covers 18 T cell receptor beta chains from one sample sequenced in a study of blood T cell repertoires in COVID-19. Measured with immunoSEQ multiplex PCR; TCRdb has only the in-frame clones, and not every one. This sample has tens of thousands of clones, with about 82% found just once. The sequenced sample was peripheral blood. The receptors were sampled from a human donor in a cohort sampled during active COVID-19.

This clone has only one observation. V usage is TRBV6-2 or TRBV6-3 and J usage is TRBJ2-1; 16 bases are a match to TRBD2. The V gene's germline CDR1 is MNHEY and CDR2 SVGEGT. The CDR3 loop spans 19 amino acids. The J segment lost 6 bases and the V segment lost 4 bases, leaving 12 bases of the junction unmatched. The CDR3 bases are TGTGCCAGCAGTTCGGATACCTCGGGACTAGCGGGGGGGGTCAATGAGCAGTTCTTC. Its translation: CASSSDTSGLAGGVNEQFF.

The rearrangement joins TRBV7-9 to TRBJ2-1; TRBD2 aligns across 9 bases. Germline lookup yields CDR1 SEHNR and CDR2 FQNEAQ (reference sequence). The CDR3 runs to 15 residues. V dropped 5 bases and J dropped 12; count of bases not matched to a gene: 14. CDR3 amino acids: CASSPSGLAIAGQFF. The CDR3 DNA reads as TGTGCCAGCAGCCCCTCGGGACTAGCTATCGCGGGGCAGTTCTTC.

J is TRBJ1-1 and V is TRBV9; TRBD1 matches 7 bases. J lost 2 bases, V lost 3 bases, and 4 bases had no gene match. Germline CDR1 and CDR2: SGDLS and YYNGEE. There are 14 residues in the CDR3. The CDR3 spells CASSEQGQNTEAFF. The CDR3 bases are TGTGCCAGCAGCGAACAGGGGCAAAACACTGAAGCTTTCTTT.

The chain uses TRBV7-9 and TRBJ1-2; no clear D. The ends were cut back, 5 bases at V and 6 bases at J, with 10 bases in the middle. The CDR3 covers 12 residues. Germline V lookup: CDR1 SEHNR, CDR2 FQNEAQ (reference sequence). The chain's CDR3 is CASSPDTHGYTF. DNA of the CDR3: TGTGCCAGCAGCCCCGACACTCATGGCTACACCTTC.

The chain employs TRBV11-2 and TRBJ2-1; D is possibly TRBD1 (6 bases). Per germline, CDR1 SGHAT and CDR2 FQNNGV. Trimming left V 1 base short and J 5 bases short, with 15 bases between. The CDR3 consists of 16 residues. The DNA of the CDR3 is TGTGCCAGCAGCTTAGTTGGTAGGGGGTGGGACAATGAGCAGTTCTTC. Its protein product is CASSLVGRGWDNEQFF.

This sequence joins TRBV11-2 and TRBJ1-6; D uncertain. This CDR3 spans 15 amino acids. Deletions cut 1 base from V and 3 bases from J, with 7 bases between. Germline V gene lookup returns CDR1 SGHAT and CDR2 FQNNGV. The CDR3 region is CASSLVRNYNSPLHF. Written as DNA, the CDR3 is TGTGCCAGCAGCTTAGTCAGAAACTATAATTCACCCCTCCACTTT.

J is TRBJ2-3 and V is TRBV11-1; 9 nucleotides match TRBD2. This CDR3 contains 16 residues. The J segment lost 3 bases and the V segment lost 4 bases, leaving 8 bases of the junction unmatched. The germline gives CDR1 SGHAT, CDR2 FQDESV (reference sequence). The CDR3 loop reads CASSSTSGSGTDTQYF. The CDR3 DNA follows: TGTGCCAGCAGCTCCACTAGCGGGTCAGGGACAGATACGCAGTATTTT.

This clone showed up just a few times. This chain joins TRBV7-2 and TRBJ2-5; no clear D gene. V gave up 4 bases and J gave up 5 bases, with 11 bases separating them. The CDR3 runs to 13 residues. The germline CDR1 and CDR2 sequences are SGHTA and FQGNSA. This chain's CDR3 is CASSWRWRETQYF. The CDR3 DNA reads TGTGCCAGCAGCTGGCGGTGGCGGGAGACCCAGTACTTC.

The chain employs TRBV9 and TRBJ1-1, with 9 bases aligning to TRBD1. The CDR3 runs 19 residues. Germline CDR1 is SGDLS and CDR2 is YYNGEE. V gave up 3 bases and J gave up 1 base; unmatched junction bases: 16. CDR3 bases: TGTGCCAGCAGCGAGAGCCCCGGGACAGGGTGGAATCGGAACACTGAAGCTTTCTTT. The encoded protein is CASSESPGTGWNRNTEAFF.

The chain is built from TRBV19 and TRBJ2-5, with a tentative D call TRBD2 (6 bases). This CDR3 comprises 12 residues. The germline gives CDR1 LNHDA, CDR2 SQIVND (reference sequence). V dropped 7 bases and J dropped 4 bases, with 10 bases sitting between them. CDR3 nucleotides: TGTGCCAGTACAGGGACTCGAGAGACCCAGTACTTC. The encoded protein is CASTGTRETQYF.

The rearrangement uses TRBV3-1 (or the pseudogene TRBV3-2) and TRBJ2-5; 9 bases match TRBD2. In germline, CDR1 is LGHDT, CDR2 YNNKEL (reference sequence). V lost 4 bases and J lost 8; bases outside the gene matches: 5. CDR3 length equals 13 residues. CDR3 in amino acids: CASSPRTSETQYF. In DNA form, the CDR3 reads TGTGCCAGCAGCCCCCGGACTAGCGAAACCCAGTACTTC.

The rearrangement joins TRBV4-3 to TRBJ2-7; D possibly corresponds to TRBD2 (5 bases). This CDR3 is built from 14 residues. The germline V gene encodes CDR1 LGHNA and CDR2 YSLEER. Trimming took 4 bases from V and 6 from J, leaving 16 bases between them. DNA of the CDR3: TGCGCCAGCAGCCGAGCACTAGGGCCGGGCGAGCAGTACTTC. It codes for CASSRALGPGEQYF.

The CDR3 region is CASSLSSGGFYEQYF. CDR3 DNA: TGCGCCAGCAGCTTGTCTAGCGGGGGGTTTTACGAGCAGTACTTC. The rearrangement joins TRBV5-1 to TRBJ2-7; the match to TRBD2 covers 11 bases. This CDR3 contains 15 residues. Germline V CDR1 and CDR2: SGHRS, YFSETQ. Trimming at V came to 1 base and at J to 4 bases, leaving 4 bases not matched to a gene.

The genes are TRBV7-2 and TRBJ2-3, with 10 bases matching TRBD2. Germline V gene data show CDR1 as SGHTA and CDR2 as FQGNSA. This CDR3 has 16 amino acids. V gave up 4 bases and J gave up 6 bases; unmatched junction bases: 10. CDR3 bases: TGTGCCAGCAGCTCACCGGGACTAGCGCGGTCGGATACGCAGTATTTT. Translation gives CASSSPGLARSDTQYF.

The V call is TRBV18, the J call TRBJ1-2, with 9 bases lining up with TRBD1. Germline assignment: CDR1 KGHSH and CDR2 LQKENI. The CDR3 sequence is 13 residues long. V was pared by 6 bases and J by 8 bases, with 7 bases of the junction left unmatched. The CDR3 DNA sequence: TGTGCCAGCTCGGTGGGACAGGGCCAGGGCTACACCTTC. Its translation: CASSVGQGQGYTF.

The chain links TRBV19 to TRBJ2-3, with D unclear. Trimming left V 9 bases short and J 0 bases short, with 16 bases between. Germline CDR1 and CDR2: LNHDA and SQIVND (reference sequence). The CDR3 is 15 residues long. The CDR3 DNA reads TGTGCCAGCAAGGTAGGCGGCGAGAGCACAGATACGCAGTATTTT. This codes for CASKVGGESTDTQYF.

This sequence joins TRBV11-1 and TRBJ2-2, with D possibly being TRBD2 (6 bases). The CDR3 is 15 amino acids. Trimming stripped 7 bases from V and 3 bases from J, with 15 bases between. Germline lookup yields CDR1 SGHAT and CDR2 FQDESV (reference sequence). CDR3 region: CASNFGTRDTGELFF. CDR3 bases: TGTGCCAGCAACTTTGGGACTCGGGACACCGGGGAGCTGTTTTTT.

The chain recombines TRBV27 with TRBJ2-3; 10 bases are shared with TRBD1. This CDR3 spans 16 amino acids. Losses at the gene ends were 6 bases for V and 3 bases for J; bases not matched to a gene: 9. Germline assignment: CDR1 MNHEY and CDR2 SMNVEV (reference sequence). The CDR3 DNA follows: TGTGCCAGCAGGAAAGGGGACAGGGGAACAACAGATACGCAGTATTTT. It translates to CASRKGDRGTTDTQYF.